Sequencing of this TCR beta chain was carried out in a study of T cell responses to AZD1222 COVID-19 vaccine. This CDR3 comprises 15 residues. Trimming stripped 0 bases from V and 0 bases from J, with 8 bases between. Looked up from germline, CDR1 is SGHVS and CDR2 is FNYEAQ. Sequencing used immunoSEQ multiplex PCR; TCRdb keeps in-frame clones, though not all of them. Altogether over 120,000 clones are present, approximately 92% being singletons, with the ten largest covering around 3.5%. Sequencing was performed on peripheral blood, taken 28 days after the second AZD1222 dose. The J gene is TRBJ1-2, the V gene TRBV7-6; no reliable D call. This receptor was identified in an adult who received the AZD1222 COVID-19 vaccine. This CDR3 is CASSLAAAANYGYTF. The CDR3 coding sequence is TGTGCCAGCAGCTTAGCGGCAGCAGCTAACTATGGCTACACCTTC.